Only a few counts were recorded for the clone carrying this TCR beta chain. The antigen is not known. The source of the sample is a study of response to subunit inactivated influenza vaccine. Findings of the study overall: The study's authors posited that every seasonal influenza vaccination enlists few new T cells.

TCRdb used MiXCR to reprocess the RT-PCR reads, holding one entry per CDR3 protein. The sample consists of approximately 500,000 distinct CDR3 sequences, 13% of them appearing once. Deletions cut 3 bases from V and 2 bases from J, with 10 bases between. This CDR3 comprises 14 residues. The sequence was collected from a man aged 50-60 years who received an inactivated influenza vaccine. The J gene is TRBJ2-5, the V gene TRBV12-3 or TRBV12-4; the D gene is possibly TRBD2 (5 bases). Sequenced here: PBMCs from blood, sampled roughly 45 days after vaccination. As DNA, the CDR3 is TGTGCCAGCAGTTTTCTCCCGGGGCAAGAGACCCAGTACTTC. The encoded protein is CASSFLPGQETQYF.